The 8 T cell receptor beta chains in this list originate from one sample, sequenced in a study of blood T cell repertoires in COVID-19. Measured with immunoSEQ multiplex PCR; TCRdb has only the in-frame clones, and not every one. The table lists some 350,000 clones, 80% to 90% of them singletons, with about 5% in the top ten. Sequenced input: PBMCs or T cells enriched from blood (not recorded which). Source of these receptors: a man under 40 who had recovered from COVID-19.

This chain uses TRBV11-3 with TRBJ1-1, with D possibly matching TRBD1 (6 bases). Looked up from germline, CDR1 is SGHNT and CDR2 is YENEEA. V gave up 5 bases and J gave up 0 bases, with 7 bases separating them. This CDR3 contains 13 residues. Here the CDR3 DNA reads TGTGCCAGCAGCGAGGGGGTGAACACTGAAGCTTTCTTT. It encodes CASSEGVNTEAFF. Full variable domain (outside the CDR3, taken from reference TRBV11-3 and TRBJ1-1): EAGVVQSPRYKIIEKKQPVAFWCNPISGHNTLYWYLQNLGQGPELLIRYENEEAVDDSQLPKDRFSAERLKGVDSTLKIQPAELGDSAVYLCASSEGVNTEAFFGQGTRLTVV.

The CDR3 DNA sequence: TGTGCCAGCAGCCGGCAGGGGGCTAATCAGCCCCAGCATTTT. It yields the protein CASSRQGANQPQHF. This rearrangement joins TRBV5-6 to TRBJ1-5; 8 nucleotides agree with TRBD1. V shed 4 bases and J 4 bases; nucleotides not matched to a gene: 4. This CDR3 region has 14 residues. CDR1 and CDR2 (germline): SGHDT, YYEEEE.

The genes are TRBV24-1 and TRBJ2-5; TRBD1 matches at 10 bases. J lost 4 bases, V lost 5 bases, and 9 bases had no gene match. CDR1 KGHDR and CDR2 SFDVKD come from the germline V gene. CDR3 length: 16 amino acids. CDR3 residues: CATSGRTGGGGETQYF. CDR3 DNA sequence: TGTGCCACCAGTGGGAGGACAGGGGGGGGTGGAGAGACCCAGTACTTC.

This chain links TRBV5-4 with TRBJ2-1; 11 nucleotides agree with TRBD2. Germline values: CDR1 SGHNT, CDR2 YYREEE (reference sequence). V was pared by 4 bases and J by 5 bases, with 8 bases of the junction left unmatched. CDR3 length: 16 residues. The CDR3 nucleotides are TGTGCCAGCAGCCCGTTAGCGGGGGGGCCCCACAATGAGCAGTTCTTC. Its protein product is CASSPLAGGPHNEQFF.

This clone was counted a few times. The chain uses TRBV5-1 and TRBJ1-6; 9 bases are a match to TRBD1. Germline CDR1 SGHRS, CDR2 YFSETQ. CDR3 length: 16 residues. Trimming took 3 bases from V and 7 from J; bases not matched to a gene: 8. CDR3 DNA: TGCGCCAGCAGCTGGGCTCAGGACAGGGGAAATTCACCCCTCCACTTT. This codes for CASSWAQDRGNSPLHF.

The CDR3 is CASGTGYVPGELFF. The CDR3 DNA is TGTGCCAGCGGGACAGGGTATGTTCCCGGGGAGCTGTTTTTT. V gene TRBV2 combines with J gene TRBJ2-2, with TRBD1 matching 9 bases. Per germline, CDR1 SNHLY and CDR2 FYNNEI. CDR3 length: 14 amino acids. V was clipped by 8 bases and J by 6 bases; unmatched bases: 7. Full variable domain (missing parts from reference TRBV2 and TRBJ2-2): EPEVTQTPSHQVTQMGQEVILRCVPISNHLYFYWYRQILGQKVEFLVSFYNNEISEKSEIFDDQFSVERPDGSNFTLKIRSTKLEDSAMYFCASGTGYVPGELFFGEGSRLTVL.

This clone was counted between two and nine times. This chain joins TRBV2 and TRBJ2-3; TRBD2 matches 12 bases. The CDR3 totals 16 residues. Trimming at V came to 7 bases and at J to 4 bases, leaving 9 bases not matched to a gene. Germline lookup yields CDR1 SNHLY and CDR2 FYNNEI. CDR3 residues: CASIGTSGPASDTQYF. In nucleotides, the CDR3 is TGTGCCAGCATTGGGACTAGCGGGCCTGCATCAGATACGCAGTATTTT.

The chain uses TRBV7-8 and TRBJ2-3; 9 bases line up with TRBD2. CDR1 and CDR2 (germline): SGHVS, FQNEAQ. J was trimmed by 2 bases and V by 4 bases; bases with no gene match: 19. This CDR3 spans 20 amino acids. CDR3 in amino acids: CASSSVSQGLAGPFTDTQYF. CDR3 nucleotides: TGTGCCAGCAGCTCCGTATCACAGGGGCTAGCGGGGCCTTTCACAGATACGCAGTATTTT.